The 5 T cell receptor beta chains below come from one sample, sequenced in a study of beta chain features in type 1 diabetes. The study reverse transcribed the entire isolated RNA, so it sequenced expressed TCRB transcripts. The method was immunoSEQ multiplex PCR; TCRdb's version includes in-frame clones alone and lacks a portion of them. Here the sample spans nearly 250,000 clones, around 65% being singletons. The sequencing sample was made of naive CD4+ T cells from blood. These receptors originate from a man aged 25-45 years in good health.

The gene calls are TRBV29-1 and TRBJ2-2, with 9 nucleotides matching TRBD2. The ends lost 4 bases at V and 4 bases at J; junction bases unmatched: 7. From germline, CDR1 is SQVTM and CDR2 ANQGSEA. The length of the CDR3 is 15 residues. CDR3 coding DNA: TGCAGCGTTGGGCGGGAGGGCCCTTCCACCGGGGAGCTGTTTTTT. Encoded protein: CSVGREGPSTGELFF.

This chain uses TRBV13 with TRBJ2-1, with 10 nucleotides matching TRBD2. Germline V gene sequence: CDR1 PRHDT, CDR2 FYEKMQ (reference sequence). The CDR3 covers 14 residues. The trim removed 5 bases at V and 6 bases at J, leaving 4 bases unmatched. CDR3 region: CASSGTSASNEQFF. CDR3 nucleotides: TGTGCCAGCAGCGGGACTAGCGCAAGCAATGAGCAGTTCTTC.

This chain links TRBV6-6 with TRBJ2-4; 8 bases line up with TRBD2. The germline gives CDR1 MNHNY, CDR2 SVGAGI (reference sequence). The CDR3 has 14 amino acids. The V segment lost 4 bases and the J segment 3 bases; nucleotides outside the gene matches: 2. The CDR3 DNA reads TGTGCCAGCAGTTCCGGGACTAGCAAAAACATTCAGTACTTC. This gives the protein CASSSGTSKNIQYF.

The chain couples TRBV14 to TRBJ2-6, with unresolved D. Trimming took 7 bases from V and 3 from J, leaving 4 bases between them. Germline CDR1 is SGHDN and CDR2 is FVKESK. There are 12 residues in the CDR3. Here the CDR3 reads CASTGGANVLTF. The CDR3, as DNA: TGTGCCAGCACCGGTGGGGCCAACGTCCTGACTTTC.

This clone was counted only a few times. This chain joins TRBV10-3 and TRBJ2-7, with 13 bases fitting TRBD2. The CDR3 is 16 residues long. In germline, CDR1 is ENHRY, CDR2 SYGVKD. The V segment lost 3 bases and the J segment 6 bases; nucleotides outside the gene matches: 8. CDR3 nucleotide sequence: TGTGCCATCAGTGATCGGTGGACTAGCGGGAGTGGCGAGCAGTACTTC. Protein: CAISDRWTSGSGEQYF.